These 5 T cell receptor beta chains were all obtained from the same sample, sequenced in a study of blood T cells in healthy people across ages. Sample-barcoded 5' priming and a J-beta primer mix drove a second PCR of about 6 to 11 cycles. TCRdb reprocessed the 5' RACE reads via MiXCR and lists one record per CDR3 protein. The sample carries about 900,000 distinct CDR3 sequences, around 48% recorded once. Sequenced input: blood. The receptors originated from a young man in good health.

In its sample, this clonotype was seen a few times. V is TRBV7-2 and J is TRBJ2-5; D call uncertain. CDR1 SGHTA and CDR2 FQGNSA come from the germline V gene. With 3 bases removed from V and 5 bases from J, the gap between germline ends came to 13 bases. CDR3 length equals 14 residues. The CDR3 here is CASSLSVNSETQYF. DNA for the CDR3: TGTGCCAGCAGCTTGTCGGTAAACAGTGAGACCCAGTACTTC.

The CDR3 nucleotides are TGCAGCGTTACAGGGGTTATTAGTTACGAGCAGTACTTC. Translated: CSVTGVISYEQYF. The V call is TRBV29-1, the J call TRBJ2-5; TRBD1 agrees at 7 bases. The end of the DNA is better explained by TRBJ2-7, so the J call may be wrong. CDR1 and CDR2 (germline): SQVTM, ANQGSEA. The CDR3 totals 13 residues.

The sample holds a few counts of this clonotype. This CDR3 reads CASSEAVNQPQHF. The CDR3 region has the DNA TGTGCCAGCAGTGAGGCGGTTAATCAGCCCCAGCATTTT. The rearrangement joins TRBV6-4 to TRBJ1-5, with D unresolved. This CDR3 comprises 13 residues. The germline gives CDR1 MRHNA, CDR2 SNTAGT. Trimming removed 3 bases at V and 4 bases at J, with 7 bases between.

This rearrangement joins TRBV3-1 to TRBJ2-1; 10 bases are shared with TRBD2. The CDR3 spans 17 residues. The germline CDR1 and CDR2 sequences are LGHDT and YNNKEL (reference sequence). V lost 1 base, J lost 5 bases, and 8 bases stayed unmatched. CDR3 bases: TGTGCCAGCAGCCAAGGTCGGCCTAGCGGGGGTGACAATGAGCAGTTCTTC. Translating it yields CASSQGRPSGGDNEQFF.

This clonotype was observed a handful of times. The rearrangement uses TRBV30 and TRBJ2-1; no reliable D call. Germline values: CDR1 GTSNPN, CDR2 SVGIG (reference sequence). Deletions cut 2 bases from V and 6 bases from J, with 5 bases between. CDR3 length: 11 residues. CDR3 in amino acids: CAWSNVNEQFF. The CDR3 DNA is TGTGCCTGGAGTAACGTCAATGAGCAGTTCTTC.